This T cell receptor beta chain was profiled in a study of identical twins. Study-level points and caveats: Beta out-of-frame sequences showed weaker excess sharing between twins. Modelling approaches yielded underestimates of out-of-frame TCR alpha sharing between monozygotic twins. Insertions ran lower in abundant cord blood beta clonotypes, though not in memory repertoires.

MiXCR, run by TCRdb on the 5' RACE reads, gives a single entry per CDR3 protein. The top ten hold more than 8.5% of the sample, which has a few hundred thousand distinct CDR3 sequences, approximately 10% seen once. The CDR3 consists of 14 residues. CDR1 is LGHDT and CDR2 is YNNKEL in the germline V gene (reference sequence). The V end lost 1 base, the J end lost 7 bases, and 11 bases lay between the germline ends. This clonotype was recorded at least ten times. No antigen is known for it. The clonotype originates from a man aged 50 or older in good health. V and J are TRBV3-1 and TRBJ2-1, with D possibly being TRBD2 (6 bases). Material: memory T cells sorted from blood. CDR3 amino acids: CASSQAGVRNEQFF. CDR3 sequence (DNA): TGTGCCAGCAGCCAAGCGGGAGTCAGGAATGAGCAGTTCTTC.